The T cell receptor (beta chain) described here comes from a study of regulatory T cells in long-lasting Graves disease. Time point noted: persistent/refractory GD, antithyroid drugs over 5 years with positive TRAb. PBMC RNA was the source of the TCR library. About this clonotype itself: Antigen specificity is unknown. A much larger clone sits a single nucleotide away, making a read error possible.

Arm-PCR of CDR3 regions with iRepertoire HTBI primers generated TCR beta libraries. Per the study methods: In the combined samples, some 59 TRBV and 14 to 15 TRBJ segments were identified. TCRdb independently ran MiXCR on the multiplex PCR reads; one entry per CDR3 protein. The authors' filters were not applied to this entry. This sample has over 450,000 distinct CDR3 sequences, with roughly a fifth found just once. Study-wide results and caveats: Lower TCR diversity was seen in persistent Graves' patients than in newly diagnosed ones. Thyroid tissue went unexamined; only peripheral blood was analyzed.

Source: peripheral blood mononuclear cells (PBMCs), taken when the disease was refractory, from a patient treated with antithyroid drugs. This receptor was identified in a female donor with Graves disease.

The CDR3 bases are TGTGCCAGCGGTCTGGAGACAGGGGGAGGCACTGAAGCTTTCTTT. As protein: CASGLETGGGTEAFF. V gene TRBV12-3 or TRBV12-4 combines with J gene TRBJ1-1; TRBD1 matches at 9 bases. The CDR3 consists of 15 residues. The V and J ends lost 8 bases and 4 bases, in that order; junction bases with no gene match: 11.